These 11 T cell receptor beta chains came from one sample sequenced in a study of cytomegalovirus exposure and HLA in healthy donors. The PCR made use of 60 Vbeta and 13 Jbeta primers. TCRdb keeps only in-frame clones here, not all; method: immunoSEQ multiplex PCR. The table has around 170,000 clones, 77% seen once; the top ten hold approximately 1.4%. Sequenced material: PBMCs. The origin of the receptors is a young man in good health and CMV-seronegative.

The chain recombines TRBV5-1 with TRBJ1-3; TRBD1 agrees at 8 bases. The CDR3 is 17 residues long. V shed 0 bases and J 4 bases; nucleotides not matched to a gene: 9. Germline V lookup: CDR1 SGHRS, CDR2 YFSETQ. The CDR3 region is CASSLAPVGQGGNTIYF. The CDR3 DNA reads TGCGCCAGCAGCTTGGCGCCGGTTGGACAGGGCGGAAACACCATATATTTT.

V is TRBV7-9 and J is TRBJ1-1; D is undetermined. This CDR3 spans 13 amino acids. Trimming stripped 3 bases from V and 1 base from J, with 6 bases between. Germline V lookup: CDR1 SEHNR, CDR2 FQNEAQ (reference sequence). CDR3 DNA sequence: TGTGCCAGCAGCTTTAACGGGAACACTGAAGCTTTCTTT. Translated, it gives CASSFNGNTEAFF.

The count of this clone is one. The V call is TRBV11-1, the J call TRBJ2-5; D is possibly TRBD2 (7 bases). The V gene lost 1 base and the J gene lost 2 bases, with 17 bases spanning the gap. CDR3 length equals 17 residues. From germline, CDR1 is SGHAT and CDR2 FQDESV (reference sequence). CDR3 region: CASSLVGAGGPQETQYF. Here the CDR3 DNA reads TGTGCCAGCAGCTTAGTTGGGGCCGGGGGGCCTCAAGAGACCCAGTACTTC. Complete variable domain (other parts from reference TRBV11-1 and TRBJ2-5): EAEVAQSPRYKITEKSQAVAFWCDPISGHATLYWYRQILGQGPELLVQFQDESVVDDSQLPKDRFSAERLKGVDSTLKIQPAELGDSAMYLCASSLVGAGGPQETQYFGPGTRLLVL.

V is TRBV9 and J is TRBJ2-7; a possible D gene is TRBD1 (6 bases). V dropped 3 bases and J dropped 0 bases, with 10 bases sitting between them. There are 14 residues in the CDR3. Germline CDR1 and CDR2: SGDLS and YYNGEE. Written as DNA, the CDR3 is TGTGCCAGCAGCGCGGACAGCCGCTCCTACGAGCAGTACTTC. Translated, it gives CASSADSRSYEQYF.

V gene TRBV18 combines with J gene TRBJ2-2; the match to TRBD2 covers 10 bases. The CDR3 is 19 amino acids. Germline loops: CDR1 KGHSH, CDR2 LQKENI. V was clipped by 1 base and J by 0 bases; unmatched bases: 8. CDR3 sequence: CASSPLGLAGVANTGELFF. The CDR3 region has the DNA TGTGCCAGCTCACCACTAGGCCTAGCGGGAGTAGCGAACACCGGGGAGCTGTTTTTT. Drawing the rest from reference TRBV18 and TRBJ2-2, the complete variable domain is NAGVMQNPRHLVRRRGQEARLRCSPMKGHSHVYWYRQLPEEGLKFMVYLQKENIIDESGMPKERFSAEFPKEGPSILRIQQVVRGDSAAYFCASSPLGLAGVANTGELFFGEGSRLTVL.

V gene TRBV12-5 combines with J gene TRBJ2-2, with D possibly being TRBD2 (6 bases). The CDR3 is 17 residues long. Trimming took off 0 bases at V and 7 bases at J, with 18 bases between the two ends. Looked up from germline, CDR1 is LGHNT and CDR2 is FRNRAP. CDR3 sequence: CASGLVRGSGSIGELFF. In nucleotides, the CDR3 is TGTGCTAGTGGTTTGGTACGGGGTAGCGGATCTATCGGGGAGCTGTTTTTT.

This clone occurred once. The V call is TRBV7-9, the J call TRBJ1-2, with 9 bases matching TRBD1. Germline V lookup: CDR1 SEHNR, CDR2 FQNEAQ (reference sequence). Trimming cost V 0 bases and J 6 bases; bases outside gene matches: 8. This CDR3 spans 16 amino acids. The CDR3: CASSLAPGQGSDGYTF. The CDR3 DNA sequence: TGTGCCAGCAGCTTAGCACCGGGACAGGGCTCGGATGGCTACACCTTC.

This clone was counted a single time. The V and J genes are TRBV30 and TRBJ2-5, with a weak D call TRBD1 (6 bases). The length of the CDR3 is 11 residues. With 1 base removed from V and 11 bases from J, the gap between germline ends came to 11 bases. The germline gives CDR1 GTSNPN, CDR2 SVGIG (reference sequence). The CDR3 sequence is CAWSEGDSQYF. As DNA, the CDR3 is TGTGCCTGGAGTGAGGGGGATTCTCAGTACTTC.

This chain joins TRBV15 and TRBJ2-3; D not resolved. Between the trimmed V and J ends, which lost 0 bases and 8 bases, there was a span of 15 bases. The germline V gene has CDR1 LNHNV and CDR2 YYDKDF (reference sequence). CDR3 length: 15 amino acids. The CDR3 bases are TGTGCCACCAGCAGAGATGTTGGTTACCGAGGTACGCAGTATTTT. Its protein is CATSRDVGYRGTQYF.

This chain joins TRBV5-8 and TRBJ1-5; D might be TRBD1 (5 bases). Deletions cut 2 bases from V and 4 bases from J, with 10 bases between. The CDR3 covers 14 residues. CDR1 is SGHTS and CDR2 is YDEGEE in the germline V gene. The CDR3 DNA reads TGTGCCAGCAGCTTATATCAGGGTAATCAGCCCCAGCATTTT. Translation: CASSLYQGNQPQHF.

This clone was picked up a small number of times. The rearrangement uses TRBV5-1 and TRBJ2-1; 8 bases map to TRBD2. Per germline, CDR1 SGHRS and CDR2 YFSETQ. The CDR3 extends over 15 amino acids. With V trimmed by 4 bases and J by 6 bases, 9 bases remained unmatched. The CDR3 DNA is TGCGCCAGCAGCCCCGGGGGGGCGGGGATCAATGAGCAGTTCTTC. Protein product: CASSPGGAGINEQFF.